Listed below are T cell receptor beta chains from one sample, sequenced in a study of T cell repertoires in aging, cancer and after chemotherapy. Each CDR3 protein is one row after TCRdb ran MiXCR on the multiplex PCR reads. The table records just under 1,500 distinct CDR3 sequences, under 30% of them present only once. The sequenced sample was blood. These receptors all come from a human donor with a solid tumor. Each CDR3 is given without its conserved first and last residue.

TRBV7-9	TRBJ2-2	ASSFSSTGELF
TRBV20-1	TRBJ2-1	SARTSGVWF
TRBV19	TRBJ1-1	ASSIGLGQGITEAF
TRBV5-1	TRBJ1-4	ASSPDTYTNEKLF
TRBV18	TRBJ1-2	ASSPPGDHANYGYT
TRBV7-9	TRBJ1-2	ASSLEAYGYT
TRBV6-7	TRBJ1-1	ASRGTVGRGAMNTEAF
TRBV30	TRBJ1-2	AWAPGGFYGYT
TRBV12-3/TRBV12-4	TRBJ1-1	ASRRTGNTEAF
TRBV7-2	TRBJ1-6	ASSLTLQNFGNSPLH
TRBV11-2	TRBJ2-7	ASTGGGYEQY
TRBV18	TRBJ2-1	ASSPPTFEQF
TRBV19	TRBJ1-5	ASTWDPVGDQPQH
TRBV19	TRBJ2-7	ASSFGLAGSYEQY
TRBV30	TRBJ2-1	AWNRGRYNEQF
TRBV4-3	TRBJ1-5	ASSQDRAYSNQPQH
TRBV27	TRBJ2-2	ASSLRLAGGNTGELF
TRBV5-6	TRBJ1-1	ASSLNGGYMNTKAF